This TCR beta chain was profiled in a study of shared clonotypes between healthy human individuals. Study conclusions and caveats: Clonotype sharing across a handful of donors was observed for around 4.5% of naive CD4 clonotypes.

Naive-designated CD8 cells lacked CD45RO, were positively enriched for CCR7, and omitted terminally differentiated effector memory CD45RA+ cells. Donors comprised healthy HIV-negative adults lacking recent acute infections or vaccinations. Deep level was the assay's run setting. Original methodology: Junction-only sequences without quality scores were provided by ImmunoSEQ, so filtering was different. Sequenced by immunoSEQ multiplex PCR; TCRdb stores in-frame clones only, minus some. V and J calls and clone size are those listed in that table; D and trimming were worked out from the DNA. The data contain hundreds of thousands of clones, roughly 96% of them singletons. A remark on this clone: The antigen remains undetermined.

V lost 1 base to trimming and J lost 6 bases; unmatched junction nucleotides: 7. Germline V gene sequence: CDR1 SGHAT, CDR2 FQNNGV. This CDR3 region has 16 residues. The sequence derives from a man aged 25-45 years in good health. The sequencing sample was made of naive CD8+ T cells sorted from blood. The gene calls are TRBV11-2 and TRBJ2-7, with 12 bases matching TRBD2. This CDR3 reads CASSLGTSGILAEQYF. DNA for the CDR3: TGTGCCAGCAGCTTAGGGACTAGCGGGATATTGGCCGAGCAGTACTTC.